The sequence of this T cell receptor beta chain was determined in a study of OX40 agonist ivuxolimab in advanced cancers. About the research overall: The eligibility criteria allowed prior anti-PD-1, anti-PD-L1 or anti-CTLA-4 therapy, and approximately 38% had some. Partial response was recorded in three patients: one hepatocellular carcinoma and two cutaneous melanoma cases. Study findings and constraints: Researchers did not determine the expanded peripheral T cells' antigen specificity.

In regard to this clone: The antigen is unknown.

Germline V lookup: CDR1 MNHEY, CDR2 SMNVEV (reference sequence). CDR3 length: 13 residues. The V and J ends lost 7 bases and 6 bases, in that order; junction bases with no gene match: 7. Clones were sequenced by immunoSEQ multiplex PCR, and TCRdb holds only the in-frame ones, with some missing. The sample has about 69,000 clones, 85% to 90% seen once. Material: CD4+ or CD8+ T cells sorted from blood, obtained in a trial of the OX40 agonist ivuxolimab. The sequence was obtained from an adult with an advanced solid tumor such as melanoma, head and neck, liver or kidney cancer. V and J are TRBV27 and TRBJ1-2; TRBD1 aligns across 8 bases. This chain's CDR3 is CASMYAGGDGYTF. The CDR3 DNA reads as TGTGCCAGCATGTACGCAGGGGGCGATGGCTACACCTTC.